Shown below are 17 T cell receptor beta chains from a single sample sequenced in a study of OX40 agonist ivuxolimab in advanced cancers. Using immunoSEQ multiplex PCR, the repertoire was profiled, and TCRdb retains in-frame clones only, with some absent. The data hold 40,000 to 55,000 clones, with around 93% observed a single time. The sequencing here drew on CD4+ or CD8+ T cells sorted from blood, taken in a trial of the OX40 agonist ivuxolimab. The receptors come from an adult with an advanced solid tumor such as melanoma, head and neck, liver or kidney cancer.

The chain has TRBV19 and TRBJ2-2; 7 nucleotides match TRBD2. With 7 bases clipped from V and 6 bases from J, the junction kept 11 bases outside the gene matches. Per germline, CDR1 LNHDA and CDR2 SQIVND (reference sequence). This CDR3 is 15 amino acids long. The CDR3 nucleotides read TGTGCCAGTACCCTCGGGACTAAAGTTCCCGGGGAGCTGTTTTTT. This encodes CASTLGTKVPGELFF. Using reference TRBV19 and TRBJ2-2 for the parts outside the CDR3, the full variable domain is DGGITQSPKYLFRKEGQNVTLSCEQNLNHDAMYWYRQDPGQGLRLIYYSQIVNDFQKGDIAEGYSVSREKKESFPLTVTSAQKNPTAFYLCASTLGTKVPGELFFGEGSRLTVL.

V is TRBV25-1 and J is TRBJ1-4; D is possibly TRBD1 (5 bases). Germline V gene data show CDR1 as MGHDK and CDR2 as SYGVNS. The CDR3 contains 14 residues. With 3 bases removed from V and 5 bases from J, the gap between germline ends came to 10 bases. The CDR3 bases are TGTGCCAGCAGTGAGGAAGGGGCCAATGAAAAACTGTTTTTT. Translating gives CASSEEGANEKLFF. The full variable domain, with the rest looked up from reference TRBV25-1 and TRBJ1-4, is EADIYQTPRYLVIGTGKKITLECSQTMGHDKMYWYQQDPGMELHLIHYSYGVNSTEKGDLSSESTVSRIRTEHFPLTLESARPSHTSQYLCASSEEGANEKLFFGSGTQLSVL.

The V and J genes are TRBV4-3 and TRBJ2-1; TRBD2 matches at 7 bases. In germline, CDR1 is LGHNA, CDR2 YSLEER. The CDR3 runs to 15 residues. V gave up 1 base and J gave up 4 bases; unmatched junction bases: 4. The CDR3 reads CASSQGLAAYNEQFF. CDR3 sequence (DNA): TGCGCCAGCAGCCAAGGGCTAGCGGCTTACAATGAGCAGTTCTTC.

The V and J genes are TRBV13 and TRBJ1-5; D unresolved. Deletions cut 0 bases from V and 2 bases from J, with 5 bases between. The CDR3 runs 14 residues. CDR1 and CDR2 (germline): PRHDT, FYEKMQ (reference sequence). The CDR3 nucleotides are TGTGCCAGCAGCTTAGGCCTCGGCAATCAGCCCCAGCATTTT. This codes for CASSLGLGNQPQHF.

This clone was found once. The V gene is TRBV7-6, the J gene TRBJ2-5, with D unresolved. The V gene lost 1 base and the J gene lost 2 bases, with 8 bases spanning the gap. This CDR3 has 14 amino acids. Germline CDR1 is SGHVS and CDR2 is FNYEAQ. The CDR3 sequence is CASSLGANQETQYF. CDR3 in DNA: TGTGCCAGCAGCTTAGGTGCAAATCAAGAGACCCAGTACTTC.

This clone was detected once. The chain is built from TRBV5-4 and TRBJ2-3; no firm D call. Trimming took off 0 bases at V and 0 bases at J, with 5 bases between the two ends. The length of the CDR3 is 14 residues. The germline V gene encodes CDR1 SGHNT and CDR2 YYREEE (reference sequence). This chain's CDR3 is CASSLDGSTDTQYF. The CDR3 DNA reads as TGTGCCAGCAGCTTGGACGGAAGCACAGATACGCAGTATTTT.

A single count supports this clone. This chain joins TRBV30 and TRBJ1-1, with D tentatively TRBD1 (5 bases). Germline-derived CDR1 and CDR2 are GTSNPN and SVGIG (reference sequence). This CDR3 contains 13 residues. The V gene lost 3 bases and the J gene lost 1 base, with 9 bases spanning the gap. The CDR3 DNA reads TGTGCCTGGAGCTTCGGGGGGAACACTGAAGCTTTCTTT. Encoded protein: CAWSFGGNTEAFF.

The rearrangement uses TRBV9 and TRBJ2-1; TRBD2 matches 8 bases. The V and J ends lost 0 bases and 5 bases, in that order; junction bases with no gene match: 4. The CDR3 sequence is 15 residues long. Germline-derived CDR1 and CDR2 are SGDLS and YYNGEE. The CDR3: CASSVAGTRNNEQFF. CDR3 DNA: TGTGCCAGCAGCGTAGCCGGGACTAGAAACAATGAGCAGTTCTTC. Full variable domain (rest looked up from reference TRBV9 and TRBJ2-1): DSGVTQTPKHLITATGQRVTLRCSPRSGDLSVYWYQQSLDQGLQFLIQYYNGEERAKGNILERFSAQQFPDLHSELNLSSLELGDSALYFCASSVAGTRNNEQFFGPGTRLTVL.

V is TRBV15 and J is TRBJ2-3; 14 bases line up with TRBD2. This CDR3 is 18 amino acids long. CDR1 and CDR2 from the germline V gene are LNHNV and YYDKDF (reference sequence). V shed 9 bases, J shed 3 bases, and the junction held 14 bases outside the gene matches. The DNA for the CDR3 is TGTGCCACATCACCGGGACTAGCGGGAGAAGAAAGTACAGATACGCAGTATTTT. It encodes CATSPGLAGEESTDTQYF.

This clone was observed a few times. This chain uses TRBV7-9 with TRBJ1-1; the D is unclear. There are 12 residues in the CDR3. Germline CDR1 reads SEHNR; CDR2 reads FQNEAQ (reference sequence). V was clipped by 3 bases and J by 6 bases, with 8 bases between them. The CDR3 DNA reads TGTGCCAGCAGCTTTGAATGGTCTGAAGCTTTCTTT. This translates into CASSFEWSEAFF. The full variable domain, in which reference TRBV7-9 and TRBJ1-1 provide the parts outside the CDR3, is DTGVSQNPRHKITKRGQNVTFRCDPISEHNRLYWYRQTLGQGPEFLTYFQNEAQLEKSRLLSDRFSAERPKGSFSTLEIQRTEQGDSAMYLCASSFEWSEAFFGQGTRLTVV.

V usage is TRBV5-1 and J usage is TRBJ2-1; 8 bases match TRBD2. Germline-derived CDR1 and CDR2 are SGHRS and YFSETQ. V shed 6 bases and J 3 bases; nucleotides not matched to a gene: 2. This CDR3 is 13 amino acids long. This CDR3 reads CASTGLDYNEQFF. The CDR3 DNA reads TGCGCCAGCACGGGACTAGACTACAATGAGCAGTTCTTC.

The chain combines TRBV7-8 with TRBJ2-3; 8 bases are shared with TRBD2. This CDR3 has 15 residues. V was pared by 4 bases and J by 3 bases, with 6 bases of the junction left unmatched. Germline assignment: CDR1 SGHVS and CDR2 FQNEAQ. CDR3 amino acids: CASSSREGQTDTQYF. For the CDR3, the DNA is TGTGCCAGCAGCTCTCGGGAGGGCCAAACAGATACGCAGTATTTT.

The chain links TRBV6-6 to TRBJ1-1, with a tentative D call TRBD1 (6 bases). Germline V gene sequence: CDR1 MNHNY, CDR2 SVGAGI (reference sequence). The CDR3 length is 15 residues. V was shortened by 7 bases and J by 5 bases, with 20 bases between the two germline ends. The CDR3 DNA is TGTGCCAGCAATCAGGACAGACCTGCTGAGACTGAAGCTTTCTTT. The encoded protein is CASNQDRPAETEAFF.

This clone was picked up one time. The rearrangement joins TRBV7-8 to TRBJ2-5, with 10 bases aligning to TRBD2. The CDR3 is made up of 17 amino acids. The germline gives CDR1 SGHVS, CDR2 FQNEAQ. With 4 bases clipped from V and 2 bases from J, the junction kept 10 bases outside the gene matches. CDR3 in amino acids: CASSSLVQREGQETQYF. The CDR3 DNA reads TGTGCCAGCAGCTCTCTCGTACAGCGGGAGGGACAAGAGACCCAGTACTTC.

This sequence joins TRBV9 and TRBJ2-1; D may match TRBD1 or TRBD2 (5 bases each). CDR1 and CDR2 from the germline V gene are SGDLS and YYNGEE. V was shortened by 4 bases and J by 8 bases, with 7 bases between the two germline ends. This CDR3 has 11 residues. CDR3: CASSQGDEQFF. Here the CDR3 DNA reads TGTGCCAGCAGCCAGGGAGATGAGCAGTTCTTC.

The chain combines TRBV28 with TRBJ2-5; 8 bases are shared with TRBD2. The J call is uncertain, as TRBJ2-7 better fits the DNA end. Germline V gene data show CDR1 as MDHEN and CDR2 as SYDVKM. The CDR3 length is 13 residues. The CDR3 bases are TGTGCCAGCAGTGTAGCGGGAACCTACGAGCAGTACTTC. Translating gives CASSVAGTYEQYF.

The V gene is TRBV4-3, the J gene TRBJ2-5, with TRBD2 matching over 9 bases. The CDR3 has 14 residues. CDR1 is LGHNA and CDR2 is YSLEER in the germline V gene. The V and J ends lost 1 base and 3 bases, in that order; junction bases with no gene match: 0. The CDR3 reads CASSQGLAEETQYF. The CDR3 DNA reads TGCGCCAGCAGCCAAGGACTAGCGGAAGAGACCCAGTACTTC.